This entry describes one T cell receptor beta chain. The entry originates in a study of OX40 agonist ivuxolimab in advanced cancers. Sequencing was performed with immunoSEQ multiplex PCR; in TCRdb, only in-frame clones are kept and a portion is missing. The sample has tens of thousands of clones; around 82% are singletons. V was shortened by 5 bases and J by 2 bases, with 14 bases between the two germline ends. Germline assignment: CDR1 SGHTA and CDR2 FQGNSA. This CDR3 is built from 15 residues. Patients who had autoimmune disease history or got systemic immunosuppression were left out. This clonotype was obtained from an adult with an advanced solid tumor such as melanoma, head and neck, liver or kidney cancer. This chain uses TRBV7-2 with TRBJ2-3; D unresolved. Sample: CD4+ or CD8+ T cells sorted from blood, taken in a trial of the OX40 agonist ivuxolimab. The CDR3 DNA reads as TGTGCCAGCAGCCCGATCCGTAGGGCCACAGATACGCAGTATTTT. This encodes CASSPIRRATDTQYF. Filled out from reference TRBV7-2 and TRBJ2-3, the complete variable domain reads GAGVSQSPSNKVTEKGKDVELRCDPISGHTALYWYRQSLGQGLEFLIYFQGNSAPDKSGLPSDRFSAERTGGSVSTLTIQRTQQEDSAVYLCASSPIRRATDTQYFGPGTRLTVL.